A selection of T cell receptor beta chains follows, all from one sample in a study of blood T cell repertoires in COVID-19. Some clones are missing from TCRdb's copy, which holds only in-frame ones; the method was immunoSEQ multiplex PCR. The repertoire holds over 65,000 clones, with about 88% as singletons. Sequenced sample: peripheral blood. These receptors were collected from a human donor in a cohort sampled during active COVID-19. The conserved cysteine and the conserved F or W are not part of the CDR3 here. The D gene is left open where the match is weak.

V,D,J,CDR3
TRBV20-1,NA,TRBJ2-7,SAGGYEQY
TRBV6-5,TRBD2,TRBJ2-1,ASSSRTRLGEQF
TRBV5-6,NA,TRBJ1-2,ASRADRFYGYT
TRBV21-1,NA,TRBJ1-4,ASSKRRSNEKLF
TRBV4-3,NA,TRBJ2-3,ASSQEISGLTDTQY
TRBV15,TRBD2,TRBJ2-5,ATSLSRLAKETQY
TRBV7-8,TRBD2,TRBJ2-7,ASNLGASGSYEQY
TRBV5-5,NA,TRBJ2-7,ASSRGGAVASYEQY
TRBV7-3,TRBD2,TRBJ2-1,ASSSQLAGGYNEQF
TRBV7-6,NA,TRBJ2-2,ASSLEGQGGTGELF
TRBV13,NA,TRBJ2-3,ASSLVGREAQY
TRBV24-1,TRBD1,TRBJ2-7,ATSDPGQGAPRGQY
TRBV10-3,TRBD2,TRBJ2-1,AISVRASGLDNEQF
TRBV2,TRBD1,TRBJ1-4,ACRTGNEKLF
TRBV2,TRBD1,TRBJ1-1,ASAGTGGFTEAF
TRBV11-3,TRBD2,TRBJ2-3,ASSSPGGEQY
TRBV7-9,TRBD2,TRBJ2-7,ASSLKGGAGVGEQY
TRBV28,NA,TRBJ1-2,ASMQANYGYT
TRBV3-1/TRBV3-2,TRBD2,TRBJ2-4,ASSQEIAGGPKRNIQY
TRBV28,TRBD1,TRBJ2-5,ASRNTGAETQY
TRBV2,NA,TRBJ1-6,ASSKERAMIANSPLH
TRBV19,NA,TRBJ1-5,ASSQSGYQPQH
TRBV11-1,TRBD2,TRBJ2-1,ASSLGAGRSYNEQF
TRBV6-5,TRBD2,TRBJ2-3,ASSNGLVITDTQY
TRBV19,NA,TRBJ1-1,ASSIDRGTEAF
TRBV6-5,NA,TRBJ2-1,ASRREGYNEQF
TRBV7-9,NA,TRBJ2-3,ASSLPTSSADTQY
TRBV12-3/TRBV12-4,TRBD1,TRBJ2-7,ASSLGQGYEQY
TRBV11-3,TRBD1,TRBJ2-1,ASSPRDSPSYNEQF
TRBV5-6,TRBD1,TRBJ1-1,ASSRTGFGTEAF
TRBV5-1,NA,TRBJ2-1,ASSPSGLYNEQF
TRBV18,NA,TRBJ1-1,ASSPPESEAF
TRBV27,TRBD2,TRBJ2-7,ASSLGTSGYEQY
TRBV10-1,NA,TRBJ2-3,ARDYTDTQY
TRBV6-2/TRBV6-3,TRBD2,TRBJ2-5,ASSLGGPSIETQY
TRBV10-2,NA,TRBJ2-1,ASSESRYNEQF
TRBV3-1/TRBV3-2,TRBD2,TRBJ2-1,ASSQEGTSGHNEQF
TRBV9,TRBD2,TRBJ2-2,ASSPRGLAGKNTGELF
TRBV24-1,TRBD2,TRBJ2-3,ATSVAGDTQY
TRBV7-2,TRBD1,TRBJ1-4,ASSLGGTGPEKLF
TRBV7-9,NA,TRBJ2-4,ASSSQALAKNIQY
TRBV19,NA,TRBJ2-3,ASSSLDTQY
TRBV19,NA,TRBJ1-4,ASSTQTATNEKLF
TRBV6-2/TRBV6-3,TRBD1,TRBJ1-5,ASSSTGGNQPQH
TRBV27,TRBD1,TRBJ2-2,ASSFGRGPIGELF
TRBV5-1,NA,TRBJ2-7,ASSRRYGGRDEQY
TRBV7-8,TRBD2,TRBJ2-3,ASSLGGGLAGVSTDTQY
TRBV7-3,TRBD2,TRBJ2-1,ASSLSGRDDEQF
TRBV7-7,TRBD2,TRBJ2-3,ASSAGLAGEDTQY
TRBV4-3,NA,TRBJ2-2,ASSQDESLNTGELF
TRBV5-1,NA,TRBJ2-7,ASSLAQGYEQY
TRBV6-4,TRBD1,TRBJ2-5,ARKKDREVEETQY
TRBV6-5,NA,TRBJ2-3,ASSLLTGADTQY
TRBV27,TRBD1,TRBJ1-2,ASGQDYGYT
TRBV9,TRBD2,TRBJ2-1,ASSVGLGLNYNEQF